Included here is one T cell receptor (beta chain) sequence, with context. Antigen: not known. This sample is part of a study of vaccination effects on CD4 cells after COVID-19. Study summary: Both early and late time points after vaccination provided samples from a few convalescent patients.

This CDR3 comprises 13 residues. The germline V gene has CDR1 LGHNA and CDR2 YSLEER. The V gene lost 0 bases and the J gene lost 13 bases, with 14 bases spanning the gap. Produced via immunoSEQ multiplex PCR; TCRdb's table is partial and in-frame only. The data contain approximately 15,000 clones, around 80% of them seen just once; the ten biggest clones take up roughly 19%. The ViraFEST assay expanded antigen-specific CD4+ T cells with viral peptide pools before sequencing. Having been cultured for roughly 9 days, the cells underwent CD4+ T cell isolation. According to PCR results, the person was infected with SARS-CoV-2 between March and December 2020. Two-dose BNT162b2 or mRNA-1273 vaccination was given to participants. Half the medium was swapped for IL-2 medium on days 3 and 7.

The TCR originated in a human donor who had a prior SARS-CoV-2 infection. J is TRBJ2-3 and V is TRBV4-3; D possibly corresponds to TRBD1 (6 bases). Sequenced material: CD4+ T cells from PBMCs cultured with SARS-CoV-2 spike peptides, taken after COVID-19 vaccination. The CDR3 here is CASSQELRGPKYF. Here the CDR3 DNA reads TGCGCCAGCAGCCAAGAACTCAGGGGCCCCAAGTATTTT.